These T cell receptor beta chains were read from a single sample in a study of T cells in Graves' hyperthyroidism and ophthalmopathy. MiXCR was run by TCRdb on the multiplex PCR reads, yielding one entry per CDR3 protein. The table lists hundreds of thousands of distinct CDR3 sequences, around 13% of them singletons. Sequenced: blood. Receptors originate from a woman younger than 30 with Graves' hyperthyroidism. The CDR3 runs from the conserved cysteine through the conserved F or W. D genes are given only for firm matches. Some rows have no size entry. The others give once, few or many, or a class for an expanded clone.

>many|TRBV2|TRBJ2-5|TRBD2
CASGGLAGFAGQETQYF
TGTGCCAGCGGCGGACTAGCGGGATTCGCTGGACAAGAGACCCAGTACTTC
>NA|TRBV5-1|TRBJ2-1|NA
CASSLMGGLRVYNEQFF
TGCGCCAGCAGCTTAATGGGGGGACTCAGGGTTTACAATGAGCAGTTCTTC
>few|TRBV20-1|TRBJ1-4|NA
CSARAGMEEKLFF
TGCAGTGCTAGAGCAGGGATGGAGGAAAAACTGTTTTTT
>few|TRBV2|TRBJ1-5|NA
CASRSVVSNQPQHF
TGTGCCAGCAGGTCCGTGGTGAGCAATCAGCCCCAGCATTTT
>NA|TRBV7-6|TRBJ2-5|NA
CASSTTLGGQETQYF
TGTGCCAGCAGTACGACACTAGGGGGTCAAGAGACCCAGTACTTC
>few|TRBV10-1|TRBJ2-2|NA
CASSNGQNTGELFF
TGCGCCAGCAGCAACGGGCAGAACACCGGGGAGCTGTTTTTT
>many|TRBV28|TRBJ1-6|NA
CASSIGEGNSPLHF
TGTGCCAGCAGCATAGGGGAGGGGAATTCACCCCTCCACTTT
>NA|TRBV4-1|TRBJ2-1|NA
CASSQVYPRVDNEQFF
TGCGCCAGCAGCCAAGTTTACCCTAGGGTAGACAATGAGCAGTTCTTC
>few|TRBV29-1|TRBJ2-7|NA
CSVAQGTRAYEQYF
TGCAGCGTTGCCCAGGGAACGAGGGCCTACGAGCAGTACTTC
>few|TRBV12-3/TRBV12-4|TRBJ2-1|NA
CASSLDFPGKFF
TGTGCCAGCAGTCTCGACTTTCCCGGGAAGTTCTTC
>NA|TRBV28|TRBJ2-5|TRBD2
CASLPGAGGETQYF
TGTGCCAGCCTACCGGGAGCGGGGGGAGAGACCCAGTACTTC
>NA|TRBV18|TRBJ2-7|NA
CASSARSPPEQYF
TGTGCCAGCTCAGCCCGTTCTCCCCCCGAGCAGTACTTC
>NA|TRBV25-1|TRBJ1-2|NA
CASSDFSPPYGYTF
TGTGCCAGCAGTGATTTCTCCCCCCCGTATGGCTACACCTTC
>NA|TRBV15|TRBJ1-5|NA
CATSRDRAGRQPQHF
TGTGCCACCAGCAGAGATAGGGCAGGGCGTCAGCCCCAGCATTTT
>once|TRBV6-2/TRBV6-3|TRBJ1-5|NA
CASRPHRAYSNQPQHF
TGTGCCAGCCGACCCCACAGGGCCTATAGCAATCAGCCCCAGCATTTT
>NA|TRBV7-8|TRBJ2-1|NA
CASSNLGRNEQFF
TGTGCCAGCAGCAACCTCGGGAGAAATGAGCAGTTCTTC
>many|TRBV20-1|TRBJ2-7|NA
CSAGKQTGFYEQYF
TGCAGTGCAGGAAAACAGACAGGTTTCTACGAGCAGTACTTC
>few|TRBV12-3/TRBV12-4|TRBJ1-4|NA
CASSSSPDSNEKLFF
TGTGCCAGCAGTAGTTCCCCGGACTCTAATGAAAAACTGTTTTTT
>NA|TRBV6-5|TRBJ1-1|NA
CASSYMDSGSEAFF
TGTGCCAGCAGTTATATGGACAGTGGTTCCGAAGCTTTCTTT
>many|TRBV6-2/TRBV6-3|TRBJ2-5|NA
CASRLRQFQETQYF
TGTGCCAGCAGGTTAAGACAGTTCCAAGAGACCCAGTACTTC
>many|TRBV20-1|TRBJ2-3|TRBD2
CSATTSSRLAKFTDTQYF
TGCAGTGCTACTACCTCCTCTCGACTAGCGAAGTTCACAGATACGCAGTATTTT
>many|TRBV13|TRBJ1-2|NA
CASTIEVGNYGYTF
TGTGCCAGCACTATAGAGGTCGGTAACTATGGCTACACCTTC
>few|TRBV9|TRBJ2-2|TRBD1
CASSHPSDRGNTGELFF
TGTGCCAGCAGCCATCCCTCTGACAGGGGGAACACCGGGGAGCTGTTTTTT
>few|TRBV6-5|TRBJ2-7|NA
CASSYSYGSYEQYF
TGTGCCAGCAGTTACTCGTACGGATCCTACGAGCAGTACTTC
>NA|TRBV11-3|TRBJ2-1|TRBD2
CASSPTSGRWREQFF
TGTGCCAGCAGCCCGACTAGCGGGAGATGGAGGGAGCAGTTCTTC
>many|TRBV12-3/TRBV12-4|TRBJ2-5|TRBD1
CASSFWGQGETQYF
TGTGCCAGCAGTTTTTGGGGACAGGGGGAGACCCAGTACTTC
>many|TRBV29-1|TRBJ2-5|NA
CSVEGGEETQYF
TGCAGCGTTGAAGGCGGGGAAGAGACCCAGTACTTC
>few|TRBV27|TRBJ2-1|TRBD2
CASHGLAGARNEFF
TGTGCCAGCCATGGACTAGCGGGAGCAAGGAACGAGTTCTTC
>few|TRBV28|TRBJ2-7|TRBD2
CASSPGVAGEVIAYEQYF
TGTGCCAGCAGTCCCGGGGTAGCGGGAGAAGTAATAGCCTACGAGCAGTACTTC